This T cell receptor (beta chain) appears in the sequencing data of a study of blood T cells in healthy people across ages. Study results and caveats: Naive CD4+ cells and diversity were both higher in long-lived donors than in aged donors. Diversity figures based on one million T cells were deemed too low.

This clonotype has at least ten counts. The antigen remains unidentified. Using a J-beta primer mix together with a sample-barcoded 5' primer, a second PCR was run for roughly 6 to 12 cycles. The authors tagged each cDNA molecule using a template-switch adaptor with 12 random nucleotides. TCRdb fed the 5' RACE reads into MiXCR, producing one record per CDR3 protein. In the table there are about 1,500,000 distinct CDR3 sequences, about 28% of which are singletons. The CDR3 spans 15 residues. V gave up 6 bases and J gave up 0 bases, with 15 bases separating them. Germline V CDR1 and CDR2: SGHRS, YFSETQ. Sequenced: blood. V usage is TRBV5-1 and J usage is TRBJ1-2, with a possible D match to TRBD1 (6 bases). The TCR was taken from a woman aged 25-40 years in good health. The CDR3 is CASNPEGGTNYGYTF. In DNA, the CDR3 is TGCGCCAGCAACCCCGAGGGGGGAACTAACTATGGCTACACCTTC.